The clone carrying this TCR beta chain was seen ten or more times. The data were taken from a study of kidney transplant recipient with SARS-CoV-2 infection. Looked up from germline, CDR1 is KGHDR and CDR2 is SFDVKD. Deletions cut 6 bases from V and 4 bases from J, with 23 bases between. CDR3 size: 17 residues. TCRdb redid the calling of the reads with MiXCR, one entry per CDR3 protein. The sample contains under 250,000 distinct CDR3 sequences, roughly 26% of which appear only once. This sequence was found in a young adult male patient who had COVID-19 and was a kidney transplant recipient. Some T cells may have originated in the graft donor. Sequences were derived from a blood sample, sampled at baseline and on day 111 from a kidney transplant recipient. This chain uses TRBV24-1 with TRBJ1-2; D is unresolved. The chain's CDR3 is CATSWTSSTRKTYGYTF. CDR3 nucleotides: TGTGCCACCAGTTGGACGAGTAGTACCAGAAAGACCTATGGCTACACCTTC.